The 31 T cell receptor beta chains presented below share a single source sample, sequenced in a study of T-cell memory formation after mild COVID-19. One entry per CDR3 protein results from TCRdb running MiXCR on the 5' RACE reads. The sample records 200,000 to 300,000 distinct CDR3 sequences, over 15% being singletons. Input material: PBMCs or a T cell subset sorted from them (not recorded which). Receptors originate from a man aged 18 to 29 who had mild COVID-19 (a few samples of this study predate the infection). Cell type and time point are not known.

This clonotype was counted a few times. The chain combines TRBV5-1 with TRBJ1-1; 7 positions match TRBD1. The CDR3 is made up of 14 amino acids. Germline lookup yields CDR1 SGHRS and CDR2 YFSETQ. The ends lost 4 bases at V and 1 base at J; junction bases unmatched: 4. The CDR3: CASSPGTENTEAFF. The DNA for the CDR3 is TGCGCCAGCAGCCCAGGGACAGAGAACACTGAAGCTTTCTTT. The variable domain in full, completed from reference TRBV5-1 and TRBJ1-1, reads KAGVTQTPRYLIKTRGQQVTLSCSPISGHRSVSWYQQTPGQGLQFLFEYFSETQRNKGNFPGRFSGRQFSNSRSEMNVSTLELGDSALYLCASSPGTENTEAFFGQGTRLTVV.

In its sample, this clonotype was seen many times. The chain couples TRBV20-1 to TRBJ1-6; no reliable D call. The CDR3 loop spans 17 amino acids. CDR1 DFQATT and CDR2 SNEGSKA come from the germline V gene (reference sequence). Trimming stripped 1 base from V and 0 bases from J, with 13 bases between. CDR3 DNA: TGCAGTGCTAGAGCCCACCACCAGAACTCCTATAATTCACCCCTCCACTTT. Residues: CSARAHHQNSYNSPLHF.

The chain couples TRBV18 to TRBJ2-7, with D possibly matching TRBD2 (6 bases). Germline V CDR1 and CDR2: KGHSH, LQKENI. V was pared by 5 bases and J by 5 bases, with 10 bases between. The CDR3 runs to 12 residues. The CDR3 bases are TGTGCCAGCTCAACTGGGGAGGACGAGCAGTACTTC. Translated, it gives CASSTGEDEQYF.

This clonotype was counted a few times. The chain's CDR3 is CASSVSSGLYNEQFF. The CDR3 DNA reads as TGTGCCAGCAGCGTCTCTAGCGGACTCTACAATGAGCAGTTCTTC. The V gene is TRBV7-3, the J gene TRBJ2-1, with TRBD2 matching 7 bases. The CDR3 consists of 15 residues. Trimming at V came to 5 bases and at J to 3 bases, leaving 7 bases not matched to a gene. Germline-derived CDR1 and CDR2 are SGHTA and FQGTGA.

This clonotype appeared a few times. The chain carries TRBV19 and TRBJ2-5; D is unresolved. From germline, CDR1 is LNHDA and CDR2 SQIVND (reference sequence). This CDR3 spans 13 amino acids. V was shortened by 2 bases and J by 5 bases, with 9 bases between the two germline ends. The CDR3 nucleotides are TGTGCCAGTAGTATATACGGGTCGGAGACCCAGTACTTC. Translating it yields CASSIYGSETQYF.

This rearrangement joins TRBV6-1 to TRBJ1-1; D not certain. This CDR3 is 14 amino acids long. V shed 1 base and J shed 1 base, with 7 bases lying between them. Germline values: CDR1 MNHNS, CDR2 SASEGT. The CDR3, as DNA: TGTGCCAGCAGTGAAGTGGTTAGGAACACTGAAGCTTTCTTT. The encoded protein is CASSEVVRNTEAFF.

V usage is TRBV4-3 and J usage is TRBJ1-2; 8 bases map to TRBD1. V gave up 1 base and J gave up 5 bases; unmatched junction bases: 6. Germline assignment: CDR1 LGHNA and CDR2 YSLEER. The CDR3 consists of 15 residues. This chain's CDR3 is CASSQVQGDPYGYTF. In nucleotides, the CDR3 is TGCGCCAGCAGCCAAGTACAGGGGGACCCTTATGGCTACACCTTC.

The chain employs TRBV19 and TRBJ1-5, with 7 nucleotides matching TRBD1. Unmatched junction bases numbered 10, after V lost 8 bases and J lost 6 bases. CDR3 size: 14 residues. Germline CDR1 LNHDA, CDR2 SQIVND (reference sequence). The CDR3: CASRRQGSIQPQHF. DNA of the CDR3: TGTGCCAGTCGTAGACAGGGCTCAATTCAGCCCCAGCATTTT.

J is TRBJ1-5 and V is TRBV7-2; 8 bases map to TRBD1. After removal of 2 bases from V and 6 bases from J, the junction contained 3 bases not matched to a gene. Germline CDR1 is SGHTA and CDR2 is FQGNSA. The CDR3 is made up of 14 amino acids. The CDR3 DNA follows: TGTGCCAGCAGCTTATACAGGGGGGTTCAGCCCCAGCATTTT. This translates into CASSLYRGVQPQHF. The complete variable domain, with remaining parts taken from reference TRBV7-2 and TRBJ1-5, reads GAGVSQSPSNKVTEKGKDVELRCDPISGHTALYWYRQSLGQGLEFLIYFQGNSAPDKSGLPSDRFSAERTGGSVSTLTIQRTQQEDSAVYLCASSLYRGVQPQHFGDGTRLSIL.

This clonotype was recorded a few times. This sequence joins TRBV5-1 and TRBJ1-2; 8 positions agree with TRBD1. Germline loops: CDR1 SGHRS, CDR2 YFSETQ. There are 17 residues in the CDR3. Unmatched junction bases numbered 11, after V lost 4 bases and J lost 0 bases. The CDR3 is CASSLGGPTGANYGYTF. The DNA of the CDR3 is TGCGCCAGCAGCCTGGGTGGACCGACAGGGGCTAACTATGGCTACACCTTC.

As for this clonotype: A junction end diverges from the germline sequence, so it may reflect a read error. This rearrangement joins TRBV15 to TRBJ2-5; D unclear. The germline gives CDR1 LNHNV, CDR2 YYDKDF (reference sequence). This CDR3 has 13 residues. In nucleotides, the CDR3 is TGTGCCACCGGCAGAGACACGTGGGAGACCCAGTACTTC. It codes for CATGRDTWETQYF. The full variable domain, completed using reference TRBV15 and TRBJ2-5, is DAMVIQNPRYQVTQFGKPVTLSCSQTLNHNVMYWYQQKSSQAPKLLFHYYDKDFNNEADTPDNFQSRRPNTSFCFLDIRSPGLGDTAMYLCATGRDTWETQYFGPGTRLLVL.

This clonotype has only a few counts. This sequence joins TRBV4-3 and TRBJ2-1; 10 bases match TRBD1. Trimming at V came to 0 bases and at J to 7 bases, leaving 3 bases not matched to a gene. Germline CDR1 and CDR2: LGHNA and YSLEER. The CDR3 sequence is 15 residues long. CDR3: CASSQEGDRGNEQFF. CDR3 nucleotides: TGCGCCAGCAGCCAAGAGGGGGACAGGGGTAATGAGCAGTTCTTC.

This clonotype appeared a few times. The chain combines TRBV29-1 with TRBJ1-2; D remains ambiguous. V was clipped by 4 bases and J by 1 base, with 7 bases between them. The CDR3 is made up of 12 amino acids. The germline CDR1 and CDR2 sequences are SQVTM and ANQGSEA. CDR3 in DNA: TGCAGCGTTGTCGTGGTTAACTATGGCTACACCTTC. As protein: CSVVVVNYGYTF. Full variable domain (missing parts from reference TRBV29-1 and TRBJ1-2): SAVISQKPSRDICQRGTSLTIQCQVDSQVTMMFWYRQQPGQSLTLIATANQGSEATYESGFVIDKFPISRPNLTFSTLTVSNMSPEDSSIYLCSVVVVNYGYTFGSGTRLTVV.

The V and J genes are TRBV5-1 and TRBJ2-3; 12 bases align to TRBD2. Trimming removed 2 bases from V and 6 bases from J; junction bases left unmatched: 4. CDR3 length: 15 amino acids. Germline loops: CDR1 SGHRS, CDR2 YFSETQ. The CDR3 nucleotides are TGCGCCAGCAGCTTAGGACTAGCGGGGCGGGATACGCAGTATTTT. Residues: CASSLGLAGRDTQYF.

This clonotype was counted ten times or more. The chain links TRBV5-1 to TRBJ2-1; unclear D gene. This CDR3 region has 13 residues. Deletions cut 5 bases from V and 0 bases from J, with 6 bases between. CDR1 is SGHRS, CDR2 YFSETQ, per germline. For the CDR3, the DNA is TGCGCCAGCAGTAAGAGCTCCTACAATGAGCAGTTCTTC. Residues: CASSKSSYNEQFF.

This clonotype was recorded a few times. This chain joins TRBV12-3 or TRBV12-4 and TRBJ1-5; D is unclear. The CDR3 consists of 13 residues. Between the trimmed V and J ends, which lost 8 bases and 0 bases, there was a span of 8 bases. The CDR3 sequence is CASGPYSNQPQHF. The CDR3 DNA reads TGTGCCAGCGGCCCATATAGCAATCAGCCCCAGCATTTT.

J is TRBJ2-5 and V is TRBV7-2, with a tentative D call TRBD1 (6 bases). The germline gives CDR1 SGHTA, CDR2 FQGNSA. This CDR3 region has 13 residues. The V end lost 7 bases, the J end lost 4 bases, and 13 bases lay between the germline ends. Here the CDR3 reads CASIYRTAETQYF. CDR3 in DNA: TGTGCCAGCATCTATCGGACAGCAGAGACCCAGTACTTC.

The rearrangement links TRBV12-3 or TRBV12-4 to TRBJ2-2; D is uncertain. Trimming left V 2 bases short and J 6 bases short, with 4 bases between. The CDR3 runs 12 residues. The CDR3 DNA reads as TGTGCCAGCAGTTTACAGCCCGGGGAGCTGTTTTTT. Amino acid sequence: CASSLQPGELFF.

In this sample, this clonotype turned up a few times. The chain recombines TRBV12-3 or TRBV12-4 with TRBJ1-2, with TRBD1 as a possible D gene (6 bases). V gave up 4 bases and J gave up 6 bases, with 15 bases separating them. The CDR3 totals 14 residues. In nucleotides, the CDR3 is TGTGCCAGCAGTTCCCAGGGGACCTATAATGGCTACACCTTC. This gives the protein CASSSQGTYNGYTF.

The chain joins TRBV7-2 to TRBJ2-3; possibly TRBD2 for D (6 bases). The CDR3 consists of 14 residues. V shed 4 bases and J shed 2 bases, with 10 bases lying between them. Germline loops: CDR1 SGHTA, CDR2 FQGNSA. CDR3 region: CASSSTSTTDTQYF. The CDR3 DNA reads as TGTGCCAGCAGCTCGACTAGTACCACAGATACGCAGTATTTT.

This clonotype was detected only a few times. V gene TRBV5-1 combines with J gene TRBJ2-7; TRBD1 is a possible D gene (5 bases). From germline, CDR1 is SGHRS and CDR2 YFSETQ. The CDR3 consists of 13 residues. Deletions cut 5 bases from V and 6 bases from J, with 15 bases between. Here the CDR3 DNA reads TGCGCCAGCAGTCCCCAGGGTTCCACCGAGCAGTACGTC. Its translation: CASSPQGSTEQYV.

The V and J genes are TRBV6-4 and TRBJ2-3, with 8 nucleotides matching TRBD2. Germline loops: CDR1 MRHNA, CDR2 SNTAGT. The CDR3 extends over 15 amino acids. V dropped 6 bases and J dropped 5; count of bases not matched to a gene: 10. In DNA form, the CDR3 reads TGTGCCAGCAGCGCGGGGCGGGGGGCCGTAGATACGCAGTATTTT. Its protein is CASSAGRGAVDTQYF.

This clonotype has only a few counts. The chain combines TRBV15 with TRBJ2-2, with D perhaps TRBD2 (6 bases). This CDR3 is 16 amino acids long. Per the germline V gene, CDR1 is LNHNV and CDR2 is YYDKDF (reference sequence). The ends were cut back, 0 bases at V and 6 bases at J, with 14 bases in the middle. In DNA, the CDR3 is TGTGCCACCAGCAGAGATTGGGCAGGAGGGGCCGGGGAGCTGTTTTTT. Its protein product is CATSRDWAGGAGELFF.

This clonotype showed up just a few times. The chain is built from TRBV24-1 and TRBJ2-3; D gene uncertain. V was shortened by 2 bases and J by 5 bases, with 7 bases between the two germline ends. The CDR3 spans 13 residues. Germline assignment: CDR1 KGHDR and CDR2 SFDVKD. CDR3 sequence: CATSDWVEDTQYF. The CDR3 region has the DNA TGTGCCACCAGTGATTGGGTGGAAGATACGCAGTATTTT.

In this sample, this clonotype turned up a few times. V and J are TRBV7-2 and TRBJ2-5, with D possibly TRBD2 on 5 matching bases. V was trimmed by 5 bases and J by 3 bases, leaving 16 bases between them. CDR1 SGHTA and CDR2 FQGNSA come from the germline V gene. The CDR3 extends over 15 amino acids. The CDR3 is CASSPFHWGEETQYF. As DNA, the CDR3 is TGTGCCAGCAGCCCCTTTCATTGGGGAGAAGAGACCCAGTACTTC.

This clonotype has more than one count but fewer than ten. The chain is built from TRBV5-6 and TRBJ1-1, with unresolved D. The germline V gene encodes CDR1 SGHDT and CDR2 YYEEEE. The CDR3 extends over 16 amino acids. Trimming pared 4 bases from V and 2 bases from J, leaving 18 bases between. CDR3 amino acids: CASSRREGRTNTEAFF. CDR3 sequence (DNA): TGTGCCAGCAGCCGGAGGGAGGGCCGTACAAACACTGAAGCTTTCTTT.

The sample holds many counts of this clonotype. V usage is TRBV11-2 and J usage is TRBJ2-1; maybe TRBD2 (5 bases). With 5 bases removed from V and 8 bases from J, the gap between germline ends came to 19 bases. The CDR3 length is 15 residues. Germline CDR1 and CDR2: SGHAT and FQNNGV. CDR3 protein: CASSRRIPPGDEQFF. CDR3 nucleotides: TGTGCCAGCAGCCGTAGAATACCCCCCGGGGATGAGCAGTTCTTC.

This chain joins TRBV7-6 and TRBJ2-1, with 10 bases identical to TRBD1. The CDR3 loop spans 17 amino acids. V lost 6 bases, J lost 4 bases, and 12 bases stayed unmatched. Germline assignment: CDR1 SGHVS and CDR2 FNYEAQ. The CDR3 DNA follows: TGTGCCAGCAGTTGGGGACCGACAGGGGGCCTGTACAATGAGCAGTTCTTC. Translated: CASSWGPTGGLYNEQFF.

The chain's CDR3 is CASSPTGQGTSEQFF. As DNA, the CDR3 is TGTGCCAGCAGCCCGACGGGACAGGGGACGAGTGAGCAGTTCTTC. V is TRBV7-9 and J is TRBJ2-1; TRBD1 matches 10 bases. V lost 5 bases and J lost 9; bases outside the gene matches: 10. This CDR3 comprises 15 residues. Germline CDR1 and CDR2: SEHNR and FQNEAQ (reference sequence). The full variable domain, with the rest looked up from reference TRBV7-9 and TRBJ2-1, is DTGVSQNPRHKITKRGQNVTFRCDPISEHNRLYWYRQTLGQGPEFLTYFQNEAQLEKSRLLSDRFSAERPKGSFSTLEIQRTEQGDSAMYLCASSPTGQGTSEQFFGPGTRLTVL.

The chain carries TRBV6-2 or TRBV6-3 and TRBJ2-2; 8 bases map to TRBD2. Germline V CDR1 and CDR2: MNHEY, SVGEGT. CDR3 size: 15 residues. V lost 6 bases, J lost 0 bases, and 3 bases stayed unmatched. The CDR3 protein is CASRGSGTNTGELFF. The CDR3 DNA sequence: TGTGCCAGCAGGGGTAGCGGGACGAACACCGGGGAGCTGTTTTTT.

This clonotype was found a few times. The chain combines TRBV2 with TRBJ1-1, with D unclear. Trimming took 1 base from V and 6 from J, leaving 9 bases between them. CDR3 size: 13 residues. In germline, CDR1 is SNHLY, CDR2 FYNNEI. The CDR3 spells CASSEGLTPEAFF. The CDR3 bases are TGTGCCAGCAGTGAAGGGCTTACCCCTGAAGCTTTCTTT.